Listed below are T cell receptor beta chains from one sample, sequenced in a study of human T cells and chemical hapten exposure. TCRdb re-called the RACE reads with MiXCR, one entry per CDR3 protein. Of 40,000 to 60,000 distinct CDR3 sequences listed, 8% to 9.5% are singletons. The sample consisted of whole blood, taken in connection with sensitization to the hapten diphenylcyclopropenone (DPC). The receptors shown here come from a woman between 50 and 59 years old with alopecia areata. Some clones in this sample may be carry-over from other donors' samples. Both conserved end residues are part of each CDR3. A D gene is named only where the DNA matches it firmly. Expanded clones get a size class; other rows say once, few or many, or leave the size out.

CDR3 DNA: TGTGCCAGCAGGTCTCAGGGGCCGGGTGGAGATGAGCAGTACTTC; CDR3 protein: CASRSQGPGGDEQYF; clone size: -; CDR3 length: 15; D gene: -; V gene: TRBV28; J gene: TRBJ2-7
CDR3 DNA: TGTGCCAGCAGCCGAACTGGTAGCCGACACTCCTACGAGCAGTACTTC; CDR3 protein: CASSRTGSRHSYEQYF; clone size: many; CDR3 length: 16; D gene: -; V gene: TRBV28; J gene: TRBJ2-7
CDR3 DNA: TGCAGTGCTAGGACAGGGATGAACACTGAAGCTTTCTTT; CDR3 protein: CSARTGMNTEAFF; clone size: -; CDR3 length: 13; D gene: TRBD1; V gene: TRBV20-1; J gene: TRBJ1-1
CDR3 DNA: TGCAGCGTCGGGGGACGGAACAATCAGCCCCAGCATTTT; CDR3 protein: CSVGGRNNQPQHF; clone size: few; CDR3 length: 13; D gene: -; V gene: TRBV29-1; J gene: TRBJ1-5
CDR3 DNA: TGTGCCAGCAGTTTATTCGGCTCCTACGAGCAGTACTTC; CDR3 protein: CASSLFGSYEQYF; clone size: many; CDR3 length: 13; D gene: -; V gene: TRBV28; J gene: TRBJ2-7
CDR3 DNA: TGTGCCAGCAGCAACGGGACCGTCTTCATCTCCTATAATTCACCCCTCCACTTT; CDR3 protein: CASSNGTVFISYNSPLHF; clone size: many; CDR3 length: 18; D gene: -; V gene: TRBV5-4; J gene: TRBJ1-6
CDR3 DNA: TGTGCCAGCACCGTACGGGGCTCTGGGGCCAACGTCCTGACTTTC; CDR3 protein: CASTVRGSGANVLTF; clone size: few; CDR3 length: 15; D gene: -; V gene: TRBV2; J gene: TRBJ2-6
CDR3 DNA: TGCAGTGTCCACCCTAGCGGGAGGGCCCAAGATACGCAGTATTTT; CDR3 protein: CSVHPSGRAQDTQYF; clone size: many; CDR3 length: 15; D gene: TRBD2; V gene: TRBV20-1; J gene: TRBJ2-3
CDR3 DNA: TGCAGTGCTAGAGCCACAGAGATTCAGCCCCAGCATTTT; CDR3 protein: CSARATEIQPQHF; clone size: -; CDR3 length: 13; D gene: -; V gene: TRBV20-1; J gene: TRBJ1-5
CDR3 DNA: TGTGCCAGCAGGTCTGTGGATCTAGCCAAAAACATTCAGTACTTC; CDR3 protein: CASRSVDLAKNIQYF; clone size: many; CDR3 length: 15; D gene: -; V gene: TRBV28; J gene: TRBJ2-4
CDR3 DNA: TGTGCCAGCAAAAAACAGGGGAATCCCAATGAGCAGTTCTTC; CDR3 protein: CASKKQGNPNEQFF; clone size: many; CDR3 length: 14; D gene: TRBD1; V gene: TRBV6-5; J gene: TRBJ2-1
CDR3 DNA: TGTGCCAGCAGCTTAGTTGCGCCGAACACCGGGGAGCTGTTTTTT; CDR3 protein: CASSLVAPNTGELFF; clone size: many; CDR3 length: 15; D gene: -; V gene: TRBV7-8; J gene: TRBJ2-2
CDR3 DNA: TGCAGCGAAACACTAGCGAACCAAGAGACCCAGTACTTC; CDR3 protein: CSETLANQETQYF; clone size: many; CDR3 length: 13; D gene: TRBD2; V gene: TRBV29-1; J gene: TRBJ2-5
CDR3 DNA: TGTGCCAGCAGTTTTGGGGGTTTTGGGAATCAGCCCCAGCATTTT; CDR3 protein: CASSFGGFGNQPQHF; clone size: medium-sized; CDR3 length: 15; D gene: -; V gene: TRBV27; J gene: TRBJ1-5
CDR3 DNA: TGTGCCAGCAGTTACGAGAAGGGACCCAAAAACATTCAGTACTTC; CDR3 protein: CASSYEKGPKNIQYF; clone size: many; CDR3 length: 15; D gene: -; V gene: TRBV6-5; J gene: TRBJ2-4
CDR3 DNA: TGTGCCAGCAGTTTATGGGATAGCGGGAGAGGCGATACGCAGTATTTT; CDR3 protein: CASSLWDSGRGDTQYF; clone size: many; CDR3 length: 16; D gene: TRBD2; V gene: TRBV28; J gene: TRBJ2-3
CDR3 DNA: TGTGCCAGCAGTGAATCGGGAGGTCTCACCGGGGAGCTGTTTTTT; CDR3 protein: CASSESGGLTGELFF; clone size: -; CDR3 length: 15; D gene: TRBD2; V gene: TRBV6-1; J gene: TRBJ2-2
CDR3 DNA: TGTGCCTGGAGTATTAACACTGAAGCTTTCTTT; CDR3 protein: CAWSINTEAFF; clone size: few; CDR3 length: 11; D gene: -; V gene: TRBV30; J gene: TRBJ1-1
CDR3 DNA: TGTGCCACGGGTATTATGAACACTGAAGCTTTCTTT; CDR3 protein: CATGIMNTEAFF; clone size: few; CDR3 length: 12; D gene: -; V gene: TRBV10-3; J gene: TRBJ1-1
CDR3 DNA: TGTGCCATCAGTGAATCGGAAAATGAGCAGTTCTTC; CDR3 protein: CAISESENEQFF; clone size: many; CDR3 length: 12; D gene: -; V gene: TRBV10-3; J gene: TRBJ2-1
CDR3 DNA: TGTGCCAGCAGCTTAAGGGGGACACCCCAAGAGACCCAGTACTTC; CDR3 protein: CASSLRGTPQETQYF; clone size: many; CDR3 length: 15; D gene: -; V gene: TRBV11-2; J gene: TRBJ2-5
CDR3 DNA: TGTGCCAGCAGCTTACAGGGGTCGCGGGGGGAAAAACTGTTTTTT; CDR3 protein: CASSLQGSRGEKLFF; clone size: many; CDR3 length: 15; D gene: -; V gene: TRBV7-9; J gene: TRBJ1-4
CDR3 DNA: TGTGCCAGCAGCTTTGACAGGGCGACTGAAGCTTTCTTT; CDR3 protein: CASSFDRATEAFF; clone size: few; CDR3 length: 13; D gene: TRBD1; V gene: TRBV7-2; J gene: TRBJ1-1
CDR3 DNA: TGTGCCAGCAGCCAAATCGACAGGGGTCTATCGTTCGATACGCAGTATTTT; CDR3 protein: CASSQIDRGLSFDTQYF; clone size: many; CDR3 length: 17; D gene: TRBD1; V gene: TRBV4-2; J gene: TRBJ2-3
CDR3 DNA: TGTGCCAGCACCAGGGAACACGAGCAGTACTTC; CDR3 protein: CASTREHEQYF; clone size: many; CDR3 length: 11; D gene: -; V gene: TRBV6-5; J gene: TRBJ2-7
CDR3 DNA: TGTGCCAGCAGCTCCTCTGCAGGGAACGGCTACGAGCAGTACTTC; CDR3 protein: CASSSSAGNGYEQYF; clone size: many; CDR3 length: 15; D gene: -; V gene: TRBV7-2; J gene: TRBJ2-7
CDR3 DNA: TGTGCCAGCGCGAAGCGGGAGGGAGGTGCGTACGAGCAGTACTTC; CDR3 protein: CASAKREGGAYEQYF; clone size: many; CDR3 length: 15; D gene: TRBD2; V gene: TRBV27; J gene: TRBJ2-7
CDR3 DNA: TGCGCCAGCAGCCCCAACGTAGGGAACTCTGGGGCCAACGTCCTGACTTTC; CDR3 protein: CASSPNVGNSGANVLTF; clone size: many; CDR3 length: 17; D gene: -; V gene: TRBV4-1; J gene: TRBJ2-6
CDR3 DNA: TGTGCCAGCAGCTTAGGGCCACTCACAGATACGCAGTATTTT; CDR3 protein: CASSLGPLTDTQYF; clone size: many; CDR3 length: 14; D gene: -; V gene: TRBV7-2; J gene: TRBJ2-3
CDR3 DNA: TGTGCCAGCAGCTTGGTGGGTTCCCCGGGACCGAGAGAAGCTTTCTTT; CDR3 protein: CASSLVGSPGPREAFF; clone size: many; CDR3 length: 16; D gene: -; V gene: TRBV5-6; J gene: TRBJ1-1
CDR3 DNA: TGCAGCGTCGAGTTAACAGGGCTGAACACTGAAGCTTTCTTT; CDR3 protein: CSVELTGLNTEAFF; clone size: many; CDR3 length: 14; D gene: -; V gene: TRBV29-1; J gene: TRBJ1-1
CDR3 DNA: TGTGCCAGCAGCAGTCAGGACACCGCTAACTATGGCTACACCTTC; CDR3 protein: CASSSQDTANYGYTF; clone size: many; CDR3 length: 15; D gene: -; V gene: TRBV7-9; J gene: TRBJ1-2
CDR3 DNA: TGTGCCAGCAGTTTTAACTTCGCGGCTAGCACAGATACGCAGTATTTT; CDR3 protein: CASSFNFAASTDTQYF; clone size: few; CDR3 length: 16; D gene: -; V gene: TRBV11-2; J gene: TRBJ2-3
CDR3 DNA: TGTGCCAGCAGTTACGGGGACCTACAAGAGACCCAGTACTTC; CDR3 protein: CASSYGDLQETQYF; clone size: many; CDR3 length: 14; D gene: -; V gene: TRBV6-5; J gene: TRBJ2-5
CDR3 DNA: TGTGCCAGCAGTTACAACCGGGCCTTGACCTACGAGCAGTACTTC; CDR3 protein: CASSYNRALTYEQYF; clone size: many; CDR3 length: 15; D gene: -; V gene: TRBV27; J gene: TRBJ2-7